This TCR beta chain appears in the sequencing data of a study of beta chain features in type 1 diabetes. Study-wide background: Sorted cells, some 98,000,000 in number, were examined across all samples.

Overall study results and limits: All four CD4+ subsets from Type 1 diabetes patients carried moderately but significantly shorter TCRB CDR3s. Patients' naive, central memory and Treg TCRB repertoires seemed closer to one another than those of healthy donors.

All of the isolated RNA was reverse transcribed, so expressed TCRB transcripts were sequenced. Profiled with immunoSEQ multiplex PCR; TCRdb holds only in-frame clones, not every one. The repertoire holds hundreds of thousands of clones, with over 12% as singletons. Naive, central memory, regulatory and stem cell-like memory cells within the CD4+ compartment were sorted using CD45RO/CCR7/CD25/CD127/CD95/CD27. V shed 4 bases and J 0 bases; nucleotides not matched to a gene: 3. The CDR3 runs 17 residues. Germline CDR1 MNHEY, CDR2 SMNVEV (reference sequence). As concerns this clone: The target antigen is unknown.

The sample was naive CD4+ T cells from blood. The chain employs TRBV27 and TRBJ2-1, with 13 bases aligning to TRBD2. This TCR was recovered from a young man with type 1 diabetes. In nucleotides, the CDR3 is TGTGCCAGCAGTTGGACTAGCGGGGGACTCTCCTACAATGAGCAGTTCTTC. Translating gives CASSWTSGGLSYNEQFF.